This T cell receptor (beta chain) stems from a study of T-cell memory formation after mild COVID-19. This clonotype was observed a handful of times. Each CDR3 protein gets one entry after TCRdb re-called the 5' RACE reads with MiXCR. The sample contains about 150,000 distinct CDR3 sequences, more than 12% of which appear only once. Germline values: CDR1 KGHDR, CDR2 SFDVKD. This CDR3 is built from 13 residues. V shed 5 bases and J 7 bases; nucleotides not matched to a gene: 3. The chain couples TRBV24-1 to TRBJ1-5; 8 nucleotides line up with TRBD1. Sequenced: PBMCs or a T cell subset sorted from them (not recorded which). The source of this sequence is an adult woman who had mild COVID-19 (a few samples of this study predate the infection). Cell type and time point are not known. The DNA of the CDR3 is TGTGCCACCAGTGTCCGGACAGGGCAGCCCCAGCATTTT. Translation gives CATSVRTGQPQHF.